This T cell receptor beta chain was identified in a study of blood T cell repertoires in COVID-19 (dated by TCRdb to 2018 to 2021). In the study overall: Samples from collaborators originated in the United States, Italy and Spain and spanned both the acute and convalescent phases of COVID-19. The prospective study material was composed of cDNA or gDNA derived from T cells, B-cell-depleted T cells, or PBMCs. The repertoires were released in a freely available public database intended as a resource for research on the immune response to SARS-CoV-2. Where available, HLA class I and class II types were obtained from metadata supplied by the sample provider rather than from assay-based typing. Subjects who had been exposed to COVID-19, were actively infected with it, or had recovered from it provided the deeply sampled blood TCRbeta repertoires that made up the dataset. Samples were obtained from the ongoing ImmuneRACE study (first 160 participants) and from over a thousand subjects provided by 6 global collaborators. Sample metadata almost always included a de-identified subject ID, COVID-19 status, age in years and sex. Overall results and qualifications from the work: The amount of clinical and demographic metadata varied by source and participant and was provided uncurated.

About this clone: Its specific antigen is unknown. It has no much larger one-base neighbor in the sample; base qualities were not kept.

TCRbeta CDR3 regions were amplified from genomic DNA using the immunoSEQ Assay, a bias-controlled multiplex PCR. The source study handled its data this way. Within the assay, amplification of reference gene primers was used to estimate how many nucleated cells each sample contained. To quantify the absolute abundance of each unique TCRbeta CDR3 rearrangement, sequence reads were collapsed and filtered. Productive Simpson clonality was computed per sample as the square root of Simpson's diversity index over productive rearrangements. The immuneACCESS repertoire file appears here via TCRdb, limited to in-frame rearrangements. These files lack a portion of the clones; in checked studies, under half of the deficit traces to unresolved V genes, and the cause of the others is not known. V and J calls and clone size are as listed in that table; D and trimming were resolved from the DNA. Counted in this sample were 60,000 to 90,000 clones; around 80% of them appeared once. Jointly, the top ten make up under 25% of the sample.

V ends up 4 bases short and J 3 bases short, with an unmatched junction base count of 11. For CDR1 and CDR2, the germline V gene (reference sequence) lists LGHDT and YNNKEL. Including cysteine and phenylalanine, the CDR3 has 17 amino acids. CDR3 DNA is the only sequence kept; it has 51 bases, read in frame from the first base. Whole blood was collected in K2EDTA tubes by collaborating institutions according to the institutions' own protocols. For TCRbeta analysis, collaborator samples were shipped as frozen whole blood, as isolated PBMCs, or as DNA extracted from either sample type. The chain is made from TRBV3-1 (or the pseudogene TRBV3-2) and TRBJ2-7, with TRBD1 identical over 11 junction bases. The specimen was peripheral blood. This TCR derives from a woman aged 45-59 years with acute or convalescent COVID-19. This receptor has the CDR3 CASSPAGAGQGDYEQYF. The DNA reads TGTGCCAGCAGCCCAGCGGGGGCGGGACAGGGGGACTACGAGCAGTACTTC.